This T cell receptor beta chain appears in the sequencing data of a study of blood T cell repertoires in COVID-19. Germline V gene lookup returns CDR1 MNHEY and CDR2 SVGAGI. V gave up 5 bases and J gave up 8 bases; unmatched junction bases: 6. This CDR3 contains 13 residues. Method: immunoSEQ multiplex PCR; TCRdb's copy keeps in-frame clones and lacks some. The top ten hold 1.4% of the sample, which has 400,000 to 450,000 clones, 70% to 90% seen once. This sequence originates from a woman in her thirties with active or convalescent COVID-19. This chain links TRBV6-5 with TRBJ1-5; 7 bases agree with TRBD1. The material sequenced was peripheral blood. CDR3 sequence: CASSQDRLEPQHF. The CDR3 coding sequence is TGTGCCAGCAGTCAGGACAGGTTGGAGCCCCAGCATTTT.